This T cell receptor beta chain derives from a study of blood T cell repertoires in COVID-19. Study background: COVID-19 samples collected from the United States, Italy and Spain covered acute and convalescent phases. Sample material is recorded as cDNA or gDNA derived from T cells, B-cell-depleted T cells, or PBMCs.

The CDR3 contains 13 residues. The germline gives CDR1 MNHEY, CDR2 SVGAGI. V was trimmed by 10 bases and J by 1 base, leaving 11 bases between them. In the original analysis: Amplification with reference gene primers provided the estimates of nucleated cell counts. Method: immunoSEQ multiplex PCR; TCRdb's copy keeps in-frame clones and lacks some. The V and J calls and clone size were taken over from that table, and D and trimming were inferred from the DNA. The sample yields roughly 390,000 clones, about 85% seen once. This sequence was found in a woman between 18 and 29 years old with acute or convalescent COVID-19. The sample comprised peripheral blood. The gene calls are TRBV6-5 and TRBJ1-3; perhaps TRBD1 as D (5 bases). The chain's CDR3 is CATQGDSGNTIYF. The CDR3 nucleotides read TGTGCCACCCAAGGGGATTCTGGAAACACCATATATTTT.